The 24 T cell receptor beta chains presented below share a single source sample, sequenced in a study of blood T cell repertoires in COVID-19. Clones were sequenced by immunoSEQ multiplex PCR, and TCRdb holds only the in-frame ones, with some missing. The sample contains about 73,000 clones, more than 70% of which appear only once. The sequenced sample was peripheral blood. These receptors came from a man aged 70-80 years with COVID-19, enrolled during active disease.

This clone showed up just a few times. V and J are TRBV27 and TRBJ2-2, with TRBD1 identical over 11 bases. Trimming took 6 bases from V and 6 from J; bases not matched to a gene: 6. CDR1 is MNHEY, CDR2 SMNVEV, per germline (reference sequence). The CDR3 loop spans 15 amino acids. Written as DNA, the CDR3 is TGTGCCAGCAGCCCACGGGACAGGGGGTCCGGGGAGCTGTTTTTT. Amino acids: CASSPRDRGSGELFF.

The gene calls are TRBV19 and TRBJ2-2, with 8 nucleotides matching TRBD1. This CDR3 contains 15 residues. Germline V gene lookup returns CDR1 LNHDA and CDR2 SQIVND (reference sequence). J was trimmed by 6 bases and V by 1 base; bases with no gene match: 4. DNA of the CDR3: TGTGCCAGTAGTATAGCGCAGGGGGCCCCCGGGGAGCTGTTTTTT. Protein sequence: CASSIAQGAPGELFF.

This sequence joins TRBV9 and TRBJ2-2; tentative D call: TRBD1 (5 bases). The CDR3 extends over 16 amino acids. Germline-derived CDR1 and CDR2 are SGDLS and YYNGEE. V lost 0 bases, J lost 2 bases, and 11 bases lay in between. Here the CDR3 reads CASSVGEQANTGELFF. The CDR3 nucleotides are TGTGCCAGCAGCGTAGGCGAACAGGCTAACACCGGGGAGCTGTTTTTT. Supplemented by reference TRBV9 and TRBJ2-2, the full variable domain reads DSGVTQTPKHLITATGQRVTLRCSPRSGDLSVYWYQQSLDQGLQFLIQYYNGEERAKGNILERFSAQQFPDLHSELNLSSLELGDSALYFCASSVGEQANTGELFFGEGSRLTVL.

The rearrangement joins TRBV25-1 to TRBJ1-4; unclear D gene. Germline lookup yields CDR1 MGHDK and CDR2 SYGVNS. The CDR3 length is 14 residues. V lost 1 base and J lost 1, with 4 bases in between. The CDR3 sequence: CASSESVTNEKLFF. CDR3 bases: TGTGCCAGCAGTGAATCAGTAACTAATGAAAAACTGTTTTTT.

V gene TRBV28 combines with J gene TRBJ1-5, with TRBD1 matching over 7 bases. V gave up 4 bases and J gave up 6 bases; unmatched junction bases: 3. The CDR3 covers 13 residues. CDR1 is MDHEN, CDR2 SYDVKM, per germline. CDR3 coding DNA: TGTGCCAGCAGTTCTAACAGGGGTCAGCCCCAGCATTTT. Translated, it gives CASSSNRGQPQHF.

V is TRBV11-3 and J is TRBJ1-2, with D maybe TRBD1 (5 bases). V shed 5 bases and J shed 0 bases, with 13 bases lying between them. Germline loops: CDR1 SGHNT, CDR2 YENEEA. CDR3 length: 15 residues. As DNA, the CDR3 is TGTGCCAGCAGCACATCGGACATAGCTAACTATGGCTACACCTTC. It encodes CASSTSDIANYGYTF.

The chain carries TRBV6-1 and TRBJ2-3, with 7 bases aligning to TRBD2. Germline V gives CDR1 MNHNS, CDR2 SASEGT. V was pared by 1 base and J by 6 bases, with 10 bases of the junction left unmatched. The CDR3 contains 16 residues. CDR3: CASSEGRLASTDTQYF. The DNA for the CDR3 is TGTGCCAGCAGTGAAGGGAGACTAGCATCTACGGATACGCAGTATTTT.

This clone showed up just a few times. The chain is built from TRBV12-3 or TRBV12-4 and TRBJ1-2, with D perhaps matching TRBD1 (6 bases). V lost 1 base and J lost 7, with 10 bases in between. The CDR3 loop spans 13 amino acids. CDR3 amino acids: CASSLGGRGGYTF. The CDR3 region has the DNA TGTGCCAGCAGTTTAGGGGGGCGCGGTGGCTACACCTTC.

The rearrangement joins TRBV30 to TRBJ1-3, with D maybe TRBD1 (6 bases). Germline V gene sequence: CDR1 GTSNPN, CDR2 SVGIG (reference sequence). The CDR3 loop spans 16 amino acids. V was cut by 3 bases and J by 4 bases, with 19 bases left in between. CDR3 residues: CAWRAGTTQSGNTIYF. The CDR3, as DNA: TGTGCCTGGAGAGCCGGGACAACCCAGTCGGGAAACACCATATATTTT.

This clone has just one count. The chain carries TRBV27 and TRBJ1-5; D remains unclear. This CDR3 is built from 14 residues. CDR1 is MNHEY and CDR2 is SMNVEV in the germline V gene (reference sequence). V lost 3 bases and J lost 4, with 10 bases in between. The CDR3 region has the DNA TGTGCCAGCAGTTTGGGCCAGACGAATCAGCCCCAGCATTTT. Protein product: CASSLGQTNQPQHF.

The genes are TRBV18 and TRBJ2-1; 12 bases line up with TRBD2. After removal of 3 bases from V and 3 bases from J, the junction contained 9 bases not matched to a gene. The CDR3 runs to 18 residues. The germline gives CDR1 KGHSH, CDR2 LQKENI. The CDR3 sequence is CASSPIPPTSGSYNEQFF. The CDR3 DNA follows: TGTGCCAGCTCACCCATCCCTCCGACTAGCGGGAGCTACAATGAGCAGTTCTTC.

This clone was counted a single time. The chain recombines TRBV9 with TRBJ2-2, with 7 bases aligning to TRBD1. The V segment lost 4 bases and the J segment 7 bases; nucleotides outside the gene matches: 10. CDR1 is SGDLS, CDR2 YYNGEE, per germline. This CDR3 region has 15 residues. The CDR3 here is CASSNRQGINGELFF. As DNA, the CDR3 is TGTGCCAGCAGCAACCGACAGGGAATAAACGGGGAGCTGTTTTTT. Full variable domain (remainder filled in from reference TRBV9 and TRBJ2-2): DSGVTQTPKHLITATGQRVTLRCSPRSGDLSVYWYQQSLDQGLQFLIQYYNGEERAKGNILERFSAQQFPDLHSELNLSSLELGDSALYFCASSNRQGINGELFFGEGSRLTVL.

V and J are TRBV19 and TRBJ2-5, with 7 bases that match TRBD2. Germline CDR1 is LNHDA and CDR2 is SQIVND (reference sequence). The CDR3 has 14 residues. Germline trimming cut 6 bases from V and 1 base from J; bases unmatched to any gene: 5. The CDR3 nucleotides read TGTGCCAGTAGGGGAGGGCAGATCCAAGAGACCCAGTACTTC. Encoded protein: CASRGGQIQETQYF.

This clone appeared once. The CDR3 loop reads CASSSVDSSYEQYF. CDR3 DNA: TGTGCCAGCAGCTCGGTAGACAGTTCCTACGAGCAGTACTTC. V is TRBV7-2 and J is TRBJ2-7, with a tentative D call TRBD1 (5 bases). The CDR3 is made up of 14 amino acids. The V end lost 4 bases, the J end lost 1 base, and 11 bases lay between the germline ends. Germline V lookup: CDR1 SGHTA, CDR2 FQGNSA.

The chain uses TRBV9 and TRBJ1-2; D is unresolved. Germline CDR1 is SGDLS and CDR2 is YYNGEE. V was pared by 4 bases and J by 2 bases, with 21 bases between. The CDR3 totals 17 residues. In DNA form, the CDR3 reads TGTGCCAGCAGCCCCCCGGTGGAGTCTACGATAAACTATGGCTACACCTTC. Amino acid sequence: CASSPPVESTINYGYTF.

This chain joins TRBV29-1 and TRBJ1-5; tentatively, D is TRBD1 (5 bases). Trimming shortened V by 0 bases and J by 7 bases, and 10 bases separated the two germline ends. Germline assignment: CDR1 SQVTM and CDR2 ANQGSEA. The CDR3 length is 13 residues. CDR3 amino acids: CSVEDSGGQPQHF. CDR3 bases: TGCAGCGTTGAAGACAGCGGGGGACAGCCCCAGCATTTT. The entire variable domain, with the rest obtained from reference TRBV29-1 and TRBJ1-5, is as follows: SAVISQKPSRDICQRGTSLTIQCQVDSQVTMMFWYRQQPGQSLTLIATANQGSEATYESGFVIDKFPISRPNLTFSTLTVSNMSPEDSSIYLCSVEDSGGQPQHFGDGTRLSIL.

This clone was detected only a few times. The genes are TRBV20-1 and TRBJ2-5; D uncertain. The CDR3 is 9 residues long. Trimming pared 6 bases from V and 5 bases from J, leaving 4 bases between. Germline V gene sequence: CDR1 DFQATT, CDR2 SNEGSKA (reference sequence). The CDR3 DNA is TGCAGTGCCCCGGAGACCCAGTACTTC. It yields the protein CSAPETQYF.

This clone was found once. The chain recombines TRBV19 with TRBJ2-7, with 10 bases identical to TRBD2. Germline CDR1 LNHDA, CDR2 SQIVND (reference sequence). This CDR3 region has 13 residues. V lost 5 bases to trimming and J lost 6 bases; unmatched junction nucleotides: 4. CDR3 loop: CASSFLAGAEQYF. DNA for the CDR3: TGTGCCAGTAGTTTTCTAGCGGGAGCCGAGCAGTACTTC.

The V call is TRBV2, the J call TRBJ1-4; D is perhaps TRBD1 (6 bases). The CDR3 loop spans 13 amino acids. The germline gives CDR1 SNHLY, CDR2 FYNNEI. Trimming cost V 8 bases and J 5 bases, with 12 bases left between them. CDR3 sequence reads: CASGGHENEKLFF. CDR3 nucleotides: TGTGCCAGCGGGGGACATGAGAATGAAAAACTGTTTTTT.

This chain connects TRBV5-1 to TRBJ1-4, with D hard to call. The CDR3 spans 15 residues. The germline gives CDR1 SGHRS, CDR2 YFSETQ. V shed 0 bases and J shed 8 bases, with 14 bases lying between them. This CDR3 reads CASSLEVTPAEKLFF. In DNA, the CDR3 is TGCGCCAGCAGCTTGGAAGTGACACCCGCAGAAAAACTGTTTTTT.

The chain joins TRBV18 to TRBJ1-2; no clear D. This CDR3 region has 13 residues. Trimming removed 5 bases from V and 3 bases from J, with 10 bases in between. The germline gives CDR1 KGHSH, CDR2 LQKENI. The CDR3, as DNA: TGTGCCAGCTCATCGGGTTTCTACTATGGCTACACCTTC. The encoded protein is CASSSGFYYGYTF.

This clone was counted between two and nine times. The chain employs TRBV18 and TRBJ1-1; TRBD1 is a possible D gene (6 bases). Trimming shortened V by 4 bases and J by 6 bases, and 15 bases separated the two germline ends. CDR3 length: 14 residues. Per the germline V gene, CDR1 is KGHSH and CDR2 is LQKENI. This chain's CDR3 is CASSLTGYWAEAFF. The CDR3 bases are TGTGCCAGCTCACTTACAGGGTATTGGGCTGAAGCTTTCTTT.

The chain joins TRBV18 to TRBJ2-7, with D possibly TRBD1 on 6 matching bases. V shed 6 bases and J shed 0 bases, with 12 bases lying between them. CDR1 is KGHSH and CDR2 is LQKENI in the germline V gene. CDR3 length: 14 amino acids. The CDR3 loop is CASSPGHSSYEQYF. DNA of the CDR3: TGTGCCAGCTCCCCGGGACATAGCTCCTACGAGCAGTACTTC.

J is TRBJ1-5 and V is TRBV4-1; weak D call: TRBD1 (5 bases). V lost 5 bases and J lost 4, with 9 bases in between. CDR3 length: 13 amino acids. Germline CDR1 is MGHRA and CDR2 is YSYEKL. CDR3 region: CASSTPGNQPQHF. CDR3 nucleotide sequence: TGCGCCAGCAGCACCCCAGGGAATCAGCCCCAGCATTTT.